One and the same sample provided the 20 T cell receptor beta chains below, sequenced in a study of cytomegalovirus exposure and HLA in healthy donors. This PCR relied on a set of 60 Vbeta primers and 13 Jbeta primers. Some clones are missing from TCRdb's copy, which holds only in-frame ones; the method was immunoSEQ multiplex PCR. The sample lists about 110,000 clones, approximately 80% occurring once. The sequenced material came from PBMCs. These receptors came from a man aged 45-65 years in good health and CMV-seronegative.

The V and J genes are TRBV9 and TRBJ2-5; D not resolved. The better agreement between TRBJ2-7 and the DNA end casts doubt on the J call. The CDR3 runs to 14 residues. Germline V lookup: CDR1 SGDLS, CDR2 YYNGEE. The chain's CDR3 is CASSVRSLSYEQYF. DNA for the CDR3: TGTGCCAGCAGCGTCCGGTCCCTCTCCTACGAGCAGTACTTC.

The gene calls are TRBV5-6 and TRBJ2-3; TRBD1 matches 8 bases. The germline gives CDR1 SGHDT, CDR2 YYEEEE. This CDR3 contains 15 residues. The V segment lost 4 bases and the J segment 1 base; nucleotides outside the gene matches: 5. CDR3 sequence: CASSRQGSGTDTQYF. CDR3 sequence (DNA): TGTGCCAGCAGCAGACAGGGGTCCGGCACAGATACGCAGTATTTT.

The CDR3 loop reads CASSPQGTGTYEQYF. CDR3 DNA sequence: TGTGCCAGCAGCCCCCAGGGTACAGGTACCTACGAGCAGTACTTC. The V gene is TRBV9, the J gene TRBJ2-7; D may be TRBD1 (5 bases). The CDR3 consists of 15 residues. V was shortened by 4 bases and J by 2 bases, with 16 bases between the two germline ends. Germline loops: CDR1 SGDLS, CDR2 YYNGEE.

The chain carries TRBV27 and TRBJ1-2; 10 nucleotides line up with TRBD1. Germline V gene lookup returns CDR1 MNHEY and CDR2 SMNVEV (reference sequence). The trim removed 4 bases at V and 8 bases at J, leaving 10 bases unmatched. This CDR3 is built from 15 residues. CDR3 coding DNA: TGTGCCAGCAGTTCCCTGGGGGACAGGGGAAACGGCTACACCTTC. Amino acids: CASSSLGDRGNGYTF.

The chain employs TRBV11-2 and TRBJ2-2; D is undetermined. Germline CDR1 and CDR2: SGHAT and FQNNGV. V was clipped by 8 bases and J by 4 bases, with 14 bases between them. This CDR3 comprises 14 residues. CDR3 sequence reads: CASGEIPGTGELFF. CDR3 sequence (DNA): TGTGCCAGCGGTGAAATACCGGGCACCGGGGAGCTGTTTTTT.

This clone has only one observation. Other DNA sequences in this specimen translate into the identical CDR3. This chain joins TRBV2 and TRBJ2-7; D call uncertain. The CDR3 covers 12 residues. V gave up 6 bases and J gave up 6 bases, with 12 bases separating them. CDR1 and CDR2 (germline): SNHLY, FYNNEI. CDR3 protein: CASSLLTGEQYF. In nucleotides, the CDR3 is TGTGCCAGCAGCCTACTTACCGGCGAGCAGTACTTC.

V and J are TRBV28 and TRBJ1-4; TRBD1 is a possible D gene (6 bases). Per the germline V gene, CDR1 is MDHEN and CDR2 is SYDVKM. V shed 2 bases and J shed 8 bases, with 12 bases lying between them. CDR3 length: 14 amino acids. CDR3 coding DNA: TGTGCCAGCAGTTTAGGGACAAGGGGAGAAAAACTGTTTTTT. It specifies CASSLGTRGEKLFF.

The chain employs TRBV5-1 and TRBJ1-2; 8 bases fit TRBD1. V lost 6 bases and J lost 8; bases outside the gene matches: 9. This CDR3 comprises 13 residues. CDR1 is SGHRS and CDR2 is YFSETQ in the germline V gene. The CDR3 loop reads CASTGTGWEGYTF. Written as DNA, the CDR3 is TGCGCCAGCACCGGGACAGGCTGGGAGGGCTACACCTTC.

The chain combines TRBV5-4 with TRBJ2-5; 9 positions match TRBD2. V shed 6 bases, J shed 5 bases, and the junction held 5 bases outside the gene matches. The germline V gene encodes CDR1 SGHNT and CDR2 YYREEE (reference sequence). The CDR3 is made up of 13 amino acids. DNA of the CDR3: TGTGCCAGCAAATCCGGGACTAGCGAGACCCAGTACTTC. Its protein product is CASKSGTSETQYF.

This chain connects TRBV18 to TRBJ2-1; TRBD2 aligns across 11 bases. The V gene's germline CDR1 is KGHSH and CDR2 LQKENI. V was clipped by 8 bases and J by 0 bases; unmatched bases: 12. The CDR3 extends over 18 amino acids. CDR3 in amino acids: CASTMTSGVPSSYNEQFF. The DNA for the CDR3 is TGTGCCAGCACCATGACTAGCGGGGTTCCGAGCTCCTACAATGAGCAGTTCTTC.

The chain recombines TRBV5-1 with TRBJ2-1; 10 nucleotides align to TRBD2. Germline loops: CDR1 SGHRS, CDR2 YFSETQ. J lost 1 base, V lost 4 bases, and 5 bases had no gene match. The CDR3 loop spans 16 amino acids. The CDR3 sequence is CASSDTSGKSYNEQFF. CDR3 nucleotides: TGCGCCAGCAGCGATACTAGCGGGAAGTCCTACAATGAGCAGTTCTTC.

This chain connects TRBV7-2 to TRBJ2-2; maybe TRBD2 (5 bases). This CDR3 spans 13 amino acids. V gave up 5 bases and J gave up 6 bases, with 10 bases separating them. Per the germline V gene, CDR1 is SGHTA and CDR2 is FQGNSA. The chain's CDR3 is CASSGLGAGELFF. The DNA of the CDR3 is TGTGCCAGCAGCGGTCTCGGGGCCGGGGAGCTGTTTTTT.

This clone was found a few times. This chain links TRBV5-1 with TRBJ2-1; 7 bases align to TRBD2. Per germline, CDR1 SGHRS and CDR2 YFSETQ. This CDR3 is 16 amino acids long. With 0 bases clipped from V and 6 bases from J, the junction kept 9 bases outside the gene matches. The chain's CDR3 is CASSLDHQRGINEQFF. CDR3 DNA: TGCGCCAGCAGCTTGGATCACCAGCGGGGAATCAATGAGCAGTTCTTC.

This CDR3 is CASRTTGAYTDTQYF. CDR3 coding DNA: TGTGCCAGTAGAACGACAGGGGCCTACACAGATACGCAGTATTTT. The V call is TRBV19, the J call TRBJ2-3, with 8 bases aligning to TRBD1. Germline lookup yields CDR1 LNHDA and CDR2 SQIVND (reference sequence). This CDR3 has 15 residues. V lost 6 bases, J lost 2 bases, and 7 bases stayed unmatched.

The chain links TRBV5-6 to TRBJ1-6; D unresolved. Germline assignment: CDR1 SGHDT and CDR2 YYEEEE. V gave up 4 bases and J gave up 0 bases, with 14 bases separating them. The CDR3 consists of 17 residues. The chain's CDR3 is CASSPAGQYSYNSPLHF. CDR3 nucleotide sequence: TGTGCCAGCAGCCCCGCTGGGCAGTACTCCTATAATTCACCCCTCCACTTT.

V and J are TRBV9 and TRBJ2-1, with 13 bases identical to TRBD2. The length of the CDR3 is 19 residues. V shed 3 bases and J 0 bases; nucleotides not matched to a gene: 9. Germline CDR1 reads SGDLS; CDR2 reads YYNGEE. The CDR3 coding sequence is TGTGCCAGCAGCGAAACGGGACTAGCGGGATTGAGCTCCTACAATGAGCAGTTCTTC. Translating it yields CASSETGLAGLSSYNEQFF.

The V and J genes are TRBV6-5 and TRBJ2-3; maybe TRBD1 (6 bases). Germline loops: CDR1 MNHEY, CDR2 SVGAGI. With 6 bases removed from V and 4 bases from J, the gap between germline ends came to 11 bases. This CDR3 is 13 amino acids long. The CDR3 loop is CASSLNRADTQYF. The CDR3 DNA reads as TGTGCCAGCAGCCTAAACAGGGCAGATACGCAGTATTTT.

This clone was observed a few times. This chain links TRBV9 with TRBJ2-7; D remains unclear. Between the trimmed V and J ends, which lost 3 bases and 2 bases, there was a span of 15 bases. In germline, CDR1 is SGDLS, CDR2 YYNGEE. The CDR3 is made up of 15 amino acids. CDR3: CASSGGKSPTYEQYF. CDR3 in DNA: TGTGCCAGCAGCGGAGGCAAATCCCCGACCTACGAGCAGTACTTC.

The chain combines TRBV6-5 with TRBJ1-1; D possibly corresponds to TRBD1 (5 bases). With 6 bases removed from V and 1 base from J, the gap between germline ends came to 12 bases. Per the germline V gene, CDR1 is MNHEY and CDR2 is SVGAGI. CDR3 length equals 14 residues. CDR3 loop: CASSRYTGNTEAFF. The CDR3, as DNA: TGTGCCAGCAGCCGGTATACAGGGAACACTGAAGCTTTCTTT.

The chain joins TRBV4-1 to TRBJ2-7; weak D call: TRBD2 (6 bases). The V end was cut by 10 bases, the J end by 3 bases, with 19 bases between. The CDR3 totals 14 residues. The germline V gene encodes CDR1 MGHRA and CDR2 YSYEKL. CDR3 nucleotides: TGCGCCACCGCCGGGGGACCCCCTAACTACGAGCAGTACTTC. Translation gives CATAGGPPNYEQYF.